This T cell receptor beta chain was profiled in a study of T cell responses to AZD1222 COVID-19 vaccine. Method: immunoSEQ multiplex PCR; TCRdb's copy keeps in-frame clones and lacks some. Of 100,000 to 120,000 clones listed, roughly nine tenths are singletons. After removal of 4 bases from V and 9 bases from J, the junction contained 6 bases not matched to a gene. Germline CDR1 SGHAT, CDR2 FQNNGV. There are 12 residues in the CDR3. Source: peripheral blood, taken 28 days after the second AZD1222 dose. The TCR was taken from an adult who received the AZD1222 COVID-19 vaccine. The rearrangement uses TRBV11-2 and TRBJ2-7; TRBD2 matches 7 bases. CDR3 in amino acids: CASSSYGGLQYF. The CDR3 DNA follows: TGTGCCAGCAGCTCCTACGGGGGGTTGCAGTACTTC.